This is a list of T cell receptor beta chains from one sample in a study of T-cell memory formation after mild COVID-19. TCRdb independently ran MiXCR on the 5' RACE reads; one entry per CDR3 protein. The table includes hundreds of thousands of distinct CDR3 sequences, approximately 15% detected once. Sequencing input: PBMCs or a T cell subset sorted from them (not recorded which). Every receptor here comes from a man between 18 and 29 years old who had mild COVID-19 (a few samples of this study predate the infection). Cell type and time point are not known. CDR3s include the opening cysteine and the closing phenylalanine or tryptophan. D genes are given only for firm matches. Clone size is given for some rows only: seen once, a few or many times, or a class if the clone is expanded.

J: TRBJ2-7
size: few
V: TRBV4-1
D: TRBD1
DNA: TGCGCCAGCAGCCCGGGGACAGGGAGTACCTACGAGCAGTACTTC
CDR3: CASSPGTGSTYEQYF

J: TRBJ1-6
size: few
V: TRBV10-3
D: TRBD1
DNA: TGTGCCATCAGTGAGTCGACAGGGGAGGTCCTCACCCTCCACTTT
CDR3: CAISESTGEVLTLHF

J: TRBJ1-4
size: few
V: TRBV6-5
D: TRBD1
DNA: TGTGCCAGCAGTCAAAGACAGGGAGCAACTAATGAAAAACTGTTTTTT
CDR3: CASSQRQGATNEKLFF

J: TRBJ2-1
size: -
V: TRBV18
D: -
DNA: TGTGCCAGCTCACCACGGGGCGGGTATGAGCAGTTCTTC
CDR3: CASSPRGGYEQFF

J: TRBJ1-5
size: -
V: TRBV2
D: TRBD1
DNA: TGTGCCAGCAGTGGACAGGGGGCTGGTCAGCCCCAGCATTTT
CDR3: CASSGQGAGQPQHF

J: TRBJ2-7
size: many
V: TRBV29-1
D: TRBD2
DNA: TGCAGCGTTGACGCGGGAGCTTACGAGCAGTACTTC
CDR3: CSVDAGAYEQYF

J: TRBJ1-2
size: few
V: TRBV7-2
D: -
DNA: TGTGCCAGCGAGAGGGACCCCCCGTATGGCTACACCTTC
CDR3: CASERDPPYGYTF

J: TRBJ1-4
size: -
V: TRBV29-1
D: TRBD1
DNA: TGCAGCGTCACAGGGGGGAATGAAAAACTGTTTTTT
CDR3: CSVTGGNEKLFF

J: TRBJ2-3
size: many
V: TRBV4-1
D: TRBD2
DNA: TGCGCCAGCAGCCACCCTGCTTGGGAGCGGGGGGGCGATACAGATACGCAGTATTTT
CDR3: CASSHPAWERGGDTDTQYF

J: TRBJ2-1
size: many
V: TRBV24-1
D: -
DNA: TGTGCCACCAGTGCTTTGGGGGGTGGTGAGCAGTTCTTC
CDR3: CATSALGGGEQFF

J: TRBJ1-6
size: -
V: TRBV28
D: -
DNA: TGTGCCAGCAGTTTAGGGGGGAATAATTCACCCCTCCACTTT
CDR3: CASSLGGNNSPLHF

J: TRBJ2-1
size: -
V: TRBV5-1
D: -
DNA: TGCGCCAGCAGCTTCTCCGAGGGTGGGTGGAATGAGCAGTTCTTC
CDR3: CASSFSEGGWNEQFF

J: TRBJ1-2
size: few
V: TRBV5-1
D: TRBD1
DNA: TGCGCCAGCAGCGTAGACCCGGGACAGGGGCTGGGCGGCTACACCTTC
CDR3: CASSVDPGQGLGGYTF

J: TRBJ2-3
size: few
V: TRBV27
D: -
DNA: TGTGCCAGCAGCCTGTCGGGTTCGGGTACGCAGTATTTT
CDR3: CASSLSGSGTQYF

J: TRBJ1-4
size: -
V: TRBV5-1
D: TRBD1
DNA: TGCGCCAGCAGCCGGGACAGGGCGTTTGAAAAACTGTTTTTT
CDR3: CASSRDRAFEKLFF

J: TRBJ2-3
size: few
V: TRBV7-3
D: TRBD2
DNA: TGTGCCAGCAGCTTAACTGGGAGCGGGGGGAGGACAGATACGCAGTATTTT
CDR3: CASSLTGSGGRTDTQYF

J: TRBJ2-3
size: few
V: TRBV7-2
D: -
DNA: TGTGCCAGCAGCTTAGTCTGGCGGATATACACAGATACGCAGTATTTT
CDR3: CASSLVWRIYTDTQYF

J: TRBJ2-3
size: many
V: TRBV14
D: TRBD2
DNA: TGTGCCAGCAGCCATCCCGGGACTAACCCCACAGATACGCAGTATTTT
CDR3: CASSHPGTNPTDTQYF

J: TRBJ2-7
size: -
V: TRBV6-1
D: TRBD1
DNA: TGTGCCAGCAGGGGGACAGCGCCAACCTACGAGCAGTACTTC
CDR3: CASRGTAPTYEQYF

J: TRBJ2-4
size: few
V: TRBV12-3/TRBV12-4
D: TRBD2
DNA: TGTGCCAGCAGTTTGGGTAGCGGGGGGGAGGTTGTGGTCAAAAACATTCAGTACTTC
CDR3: CASSLGSGGEVVVKNIQYF

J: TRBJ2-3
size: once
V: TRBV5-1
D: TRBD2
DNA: TGCGCCAGCAGCTTGGGGGCGCGGGGGGCCACAGATACGCAGTATTTT
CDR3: CASSLGARGATDTQYF

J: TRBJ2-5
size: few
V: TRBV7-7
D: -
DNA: TGTGCTAGCAGCTTAGGTGCGGGGGCTGGCCAAGAGACCCAGTACTTC
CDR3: CASSLGAGAGQETQYF

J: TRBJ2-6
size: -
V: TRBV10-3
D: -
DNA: TGTGCATCCCGCGGCACCGGGACCCAGTACTCTGGGGCCAACGTCCTGACTTTC
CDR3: CASRGTGTQYSGANVLTF

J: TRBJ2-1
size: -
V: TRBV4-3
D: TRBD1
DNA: TGCGCCAGCAGCCAAGAATGGGACAGGGCCAATGAGCAGTTCTTC
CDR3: CASSQEWDRANEQFF

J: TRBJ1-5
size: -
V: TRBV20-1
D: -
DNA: TGCAGTGCTAGGGGGGCGGATCAGCCCCAGCATTTT
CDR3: CSARGADQPQHF

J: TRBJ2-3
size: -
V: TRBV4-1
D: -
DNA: TGCGCCAGCAGCCAAGAGACTTCCCCTAACACAGATACGCAGTATTTT
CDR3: CASSQETSPNTDTQYF

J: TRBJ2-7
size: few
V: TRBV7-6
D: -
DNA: TGTGCCAGCAGCTTTCGGTTAGCCTACGAGCAGTACTTC
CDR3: CASSFRLAYEQYF

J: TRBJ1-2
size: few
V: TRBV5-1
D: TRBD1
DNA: TGCGCCAGCAGCCCGGGACAGAACTACTATGGCTACACCTTC
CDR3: CASSPGQNYYGYTF

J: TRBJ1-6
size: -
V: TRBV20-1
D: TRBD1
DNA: TGCAGTGCCACCCGGACAGGGAATTCACCCCTCCACTTT
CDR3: CSATRTGNSPLHF

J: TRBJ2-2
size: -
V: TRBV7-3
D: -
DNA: TGTGCCAGCAGCTTAGGGCCCCGAGCCACCGGGGAGCTGTTTTTT
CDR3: CASSLGPRATGELFF

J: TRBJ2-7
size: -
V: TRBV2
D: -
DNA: TGTGCCAGCAGTGGCTCGGGGTCCTACGAGCAGTACTTC
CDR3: CASSGSGSYEQYF

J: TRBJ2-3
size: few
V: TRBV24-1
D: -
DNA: TGTGCCACCAGTGACTCTACAGTTTCCTCCTTGGATACGCAGTATTTT
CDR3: CATSDSTVSSLDTQYF

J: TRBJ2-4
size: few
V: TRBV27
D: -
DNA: TGTGCCAGCAGTCCCCGACAGCGAAACATTCAGTACTTC
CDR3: CASSPRQRNIQYF

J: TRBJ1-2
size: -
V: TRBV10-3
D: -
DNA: TGTGCCATCAGTGAGTCGACGCTGACAGACCCCGATTATTTCGCTAACTATGGCTACACCTTC
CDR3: CAISESTLTDPDYFANYGYTF

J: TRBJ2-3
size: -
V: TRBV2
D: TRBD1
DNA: TGTGCCAGCAGGAGGGGGCGCGACACAGATACGCAGTATTTT
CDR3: CASRRGRDTDTQYF

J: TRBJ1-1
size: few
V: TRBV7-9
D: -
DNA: TGTGCCAGCAGCTTAGAACAGGGCTCTGAAGCTTTCTTT
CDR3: CASSLEQGSEAFF

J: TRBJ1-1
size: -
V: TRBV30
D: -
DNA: TGTGCCTGGAGTGTACAGGGAAGCACTGAAGCTTTCTTT
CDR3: CAWSVQGSTEAFF

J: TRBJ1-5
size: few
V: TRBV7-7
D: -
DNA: TGTGCTAGCACCCCCCTCTCGACCCAGCATTTT
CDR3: CASTPLSTQHF

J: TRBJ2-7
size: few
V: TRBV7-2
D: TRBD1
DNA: TGTGCCAGCAGCTCCCTAGCCGGGACAGGGAGCTACGAGCAGTACTTC
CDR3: CASSSLAGTGSYEQYF

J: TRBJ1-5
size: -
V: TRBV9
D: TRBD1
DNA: TGTGCCAGCAGTCAGGACAGGAACGGTAAGCCCCAGCATTTT
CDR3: CASSQDRNGKPQHF

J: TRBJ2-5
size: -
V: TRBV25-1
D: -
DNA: TGTGCCAGCAGTGAATCGGAGACCCAGTACTTC
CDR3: CASSESETQYF

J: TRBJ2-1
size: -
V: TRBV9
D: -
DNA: TGTGCCAGCAGCCCCTATGGGTGGGGGGTTTACAATGAGCAGTTCTTC
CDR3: CASSPYGWGVYNEQFF

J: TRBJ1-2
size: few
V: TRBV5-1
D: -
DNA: TGCGCCAGCAGCGGAAACACAGGGAGCGTCGGCTACACCTTC
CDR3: CASSGNTGSVGYTF

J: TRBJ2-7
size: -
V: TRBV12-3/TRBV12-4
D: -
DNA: TGTGCCAGCAGTTTAGCGGTTAGGGGGGCCTACGAGCAGTACTTC
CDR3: CASSLAVRGAYEQYF

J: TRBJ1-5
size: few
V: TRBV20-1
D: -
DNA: TGCAGTGCTAGGTTAGAGGTAGTCGGGCCCCAGCATTTT
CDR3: CSARLEVVGPQHF

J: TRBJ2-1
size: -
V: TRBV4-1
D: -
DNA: TGCGCCAGCAGCGAACAGCACCCCTCCTACAATGAGCAGTTCTTC
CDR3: CASSEQHPSYNEQFF

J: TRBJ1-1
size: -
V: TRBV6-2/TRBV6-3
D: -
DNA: TGTGCCAGCAGTGGGTCGGGTGGAGGTGAAGCTTTCTTT
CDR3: CASSGSGGGEAFF

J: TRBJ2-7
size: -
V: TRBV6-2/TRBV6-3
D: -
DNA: TGTGCCAGCAGGCGACACGTTTCCTACGAGCAGTACTTC
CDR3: CASRRHVSYEQYF

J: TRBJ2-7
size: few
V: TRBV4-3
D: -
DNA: TGCGCCAGCAGCCAAGAAATGGAGTACGAGCAGTACTTC
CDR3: CASSQEMEYEQYF

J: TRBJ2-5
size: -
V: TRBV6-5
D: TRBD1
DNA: TGTGCCAGCAGTTACAGGGGGCATCGGGAAGAGACCCAGTACTTC
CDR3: CASSYRGHREETQYF

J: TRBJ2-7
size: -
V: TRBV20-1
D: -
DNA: TGCAGTGCTAGGAACACCTACGAGCAGTACTTC
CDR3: CSARNTYEQYF